This TCR beta chain was retrieved from a study of shared clonotypes between healthy human individuals. Germline trimming cut 0 bases from V and 5 bases from J; bases unmatched to any gene: 3. The CDR3 runs 16 residues. Germline V lookup: CDR1 SGHAT, CDR2 FQNNGV. Turning to this clone: Antigen unknown.

CD8 cells regarded as naive lacked CD45RO, were positively chosen for CCR7, and omitted terminally differentiated effector memory CD45RA+ cells. Every donor, a Caucasian adult, lived in Nashville, Tennessee. Notes on the study in general: Generally, estimated richness proved larger in naive subsets than it did in memory subsets.

Libraries were prepared by immunoSEQ multiplex PCR; TCRdb keeps only in-frame clonotypes and omits some of them. The sample includes around 2,000,000 clones, just under 95% of them seen just once. This chain uses TRBV11-2 with TRBJ2-1; TRBD2 matches 11 bases. Sequencing was performed on naive CD8+ T cells sorted from blood. The receptor's source is a man between 18 and 35 years old in good health. CDR3 amino acids: CASSLDPGLADNEQFF. CDR3 DNA: TGTGCCAGCAGCTTAGACCCGGGACTAGCGGACAATGAGCAGTTCTTC.